The 32 T cell receptor beta chains presented below share a single source sample, sequenced in a study of radiotherapy plus CTLA-4 blockade in lung cancer. Using immunoSEQ multiplex PCR, the repertoire was profiled, and TCRdb retains in-frame clones only, with some absent. This repertoire shows 40,000 to 45,000 clones, about 74% found once; its top ten account for 8.5% to 10%. The input for sequencing was peripheral blood, taken from a patient treated with radiotherapy plus ipilimumab. These receptors were taken from a human donor with non-small cell lung cancer who had stable disease on radiotherapy plus ipilimumab.

The DNA for the CDR3 is TGTGCCATGACAAACGACAACACCATATATTTT. It yields the protein CAMTNDNTIYF. The V and J genes are TRBV10-3 and TRBJ1-3, with D unresolved. The CDR3 is made up of 11 amino acids. Germline assignment: CDR1 ENHRY and CDR2 SYGVKD. Trimming stripped 9 bases from V and 7 bases from J, with 10 bases between.

The chain uses TRBV5-1 and TRBJ1-1; TRBD1 matches at 8 bases. This CDR3 has 14 amino acids. Trimming removed 5 bases from V and 1 base from J; junction bases left unmatched: 4. CDR1 SGHRS and CDR2 YFSETQ come from the germline V gene. The CDR3 protein is CASRPDRGNTEAFF. The DNA of the CDR3 is TGCGCCAGCAGGCCTGACAGGGGGAACACTGAAGCTTTCTTT.

V usage is TRBV6-6 and J usage is TRBJ2-7; possible D gene TRBD2, 5 bases. Trimming shortened V by 2 bases and J by 4 bases, and 12 bases separated the two germline ends. The CDR3 is 14 residues long. Germline V lookup: CDR1 MNHNY, CDR2 SVGAGI (reference sequence). CDR3 in amino acids: CASSYRADYYEQYF. For the CDR3, the DNA is TGTGCCAGCAGTTACCGGGCAGACTATTACGAGCAGTACTTC.

This chain joins TRBV6-1 and TRBJ2-3; the match to TRBD1 covers 9 bases. CDR1 is MNHNS, CDR2 SASEGT, per germline. This CDR3 contains 14 residues. The V segment lost 5 bases and the J segment 3 bases; nucleotides outside the gene matches: 3. The CDR3 sequence is CASSLQGATDTQYF. Written as DNA, the CDR3 is TGTGCCAGCAGTTTACAGGGGGCTACAGATACGCAGTATTTT.

The chain carries TRBV6-5 and TRBJ1-1; D call uncertain. The CDR3 has 13 residues. Germline lookup yields CDR1 MNHEY and CDR2 SVGAGI. With 2 bases removed from V and 3 bases from J, the gap between germline ends came to 7 bases. The CDR3, as DNA: TGTGCCAGCAGTTACAGGACTTACACTGAAGCTTTCTTT. Translated: CASSYRTYTEAFF.

The chain employs TRBV4-1 and TRBJ2-5; tentatively, D is TRBD1 (6 bases). The J call may be mistaken, given a closer DNA end match to TRBJ2-7. Germline CDR1 MGHRA, CDR2 YSYEKL. This CDR3 contains 16 residues. The CDR3 protein is CASSRPDRLSSYEQYF. The DNA of the CDR3 is TGCGCCAGCAGCCGACCCGACAGGTTAAGCTCCTACGAGCAGTACTTC.

This rearrangement joins TRBV30 to TRBJ1-6; 8 bases align to TRBD1. V was clipped by 5 bases and J by 8 bases; unmatched bases: 5. The CDR3 spans 13 residues. In germline, CDR1 is GTSNPN, CDR2 SVGIG (reference sequence). CDR3 loop: CAWGGQVDSPLHF. The CDR3 region has the DNA TGTGCCTGGGGGGGACAGGTAGATTCACCCCTCCACTTT.

The chain joins TRBV27 to TRBJ1-6; D not resolved. Germline V gene lookup returns CDR1 MNHEY and CDR2 SMNVEV (reference sequence). The CDR3 consists of 12 residues. The germline V and J ends were trimmed by 8 bases and 13 bases, with 15 bases remaining between them. The CDR3 reads CASASGTSPLHF. The CDR3 DNA is TGTGCCAGCGCCTCTGGCACCAGTCCCCTCCACTTT.

The gene calls are TRBV27 and TRBJ2-1; 8 bases match TRBD1. The germline V gene encodes CDR1 MNHEY and CDR2 SMNVEV (reference sequence). CDR3 length: 15 residues. Unmatched junction bases numbered 7, after V lost 5 bases and J lost 4 bases. The chain's CDR3 is CASSKRQGPYNEQFF. For the CDR3, the DNA is TGTGCCAGCAGTAAAAGACAGGGGCCTTACAATGAGCAGTTCTTC.

This sequence joins TRBV10-3 and TRBJ2-2; D is possibly TRBD2 (5 bases). Trimming took 0 bases from V and 4 from J, leaving 15 bases between them. The CDR3 has 17 amino acids. CDR1 is ENHRY and CDR2 is SYGVKD in the germline V gene. CDR3 sequence: CAISESSGIRGTGELFF. The CDR3 DNA reads as TGTGCCATCAGTGAGTCATCCGGGATTCGCGGCACCGGGGAGCTGTTTTTT.

The chain combines TRBV18 with TRBJ2-2, with D possibly matching TRBD1 (5 bases). The germline V gene encodes CDR1 KGHSH and CDR2 LQKENI. The CDR3 extends over 16 amino acids. V was pared by 2 bases and J by 2 bases, with 12 bases between. The CDR3: CASSPSGHTNTGELFF. The CDR3 nucleotides read TGTGCCAGCTCACCATCCGGACACACAAACACCGGGGAGCTGTTTTTT.

The gene calls are TRBV10-2 and TRBJ2-5, with 14 bases lining up with TRBD2. This CDR3 is 17 amino acids long. Germline CDR1 and CDR2: WSHSY and SAAADI. Trimming at V came to 0 bases and at J to 5 bases, leaving 5 bases not matched to a gene. For the CDR3, the DNA is TGCGCCAGCAGTGAGTCGACTAGCGGGGGGGCGTATGAGACCCAGTACTTC. Amino acids: CASSESTSGGAYETQYF.

The chain has TRBV19 and TRBJ1-5, with D possibly being TRBD1 (5 bases). Trimming removed 9 bases from V and 6 bases from J, with 15 bases in between. The germline CDR1 and CDR2 sequences are LNHDA and SQIVND (reference sequence). There are 13 residues in the CDR3. CDR3 nucleotide sequence: TGTGCCAGCTACGGAGGGGTTCCTCAGCCCCAGCATTTT. Its protein product is CASYGGVPQPQHF.

This chain links TRBV7-9 with TRBJ1-2; D remains unclear. This CDR3 spans 15 amino acids. CDR1 and CDR2 from the germline V gene are SEHNR and FQNEAQ (reference sequence). The V end lost 1 base, the J end lost 0 bases, and 9 bases lay between the germline ends. CDR3 region: CASSLDSYPNYGYTF. In DNA, the CDR3 is TGTGCCAGCAGCTTAGACAGCTACCCTAACTATGGCTACACCTTC.

CDR3 bases: TGTGCCAGCAGCTCCTCTAGCGGGGGGCCATTGGGAGAGACCCAGTACTTC. Amino acids: CASSSSSGGPLGETQYF. The rearrangement links TRBV11-2 to TRBJ2-5; 11 bases line up with TRBD2. Germline-derived CDR1 and CDR2 are SGHAT and FQNNGV. J lost 4 bases, V lost 4 bases, and 11 bases had no gene match. This CDR3 spans 17 amino acids.

With regard to this clone: At the DNA level, this CDR3 is encoded by other sequences in the same sample as well. The chain employs TRBV5-4 and TRBJ2-3; perhaps TRBD1 as D (5 bases). This CDR3 comprises 13 residues. Per the germline V gene, CDR1 is SGHNT and CDR2 is YYREEE (reference sequence). V was trimmed by 2 bases and J by 3 bases, leaving 7 bases between them. In DNA, the CDR3 is TGTGCCAGCAGCTTTACAGGTACAGATACGCAGTATTTT. Translating it yields CASSFTGTDTQYF.

J is TRBJ2-7 and V is TRBV15; TRBD1 matches 9 bases. The CDR3 has 18 residues. V dropped 0 bases and J dropped 2; count of bases not matched to a gene: 11. In germline, CDR1 is LNHNV, CDR2 YYDKDF (reference sequence). CDR3 DNA sequence: TGTGCCACCAGCAGAGATGCGCACACTAGGGACAGGGCCTACGAGCAGTACTTC. This codes for CATSRDAHTRDRAYEQYF.

This chain uses TRBV18 with TRBJ1-2; no firm D call. The germline V gene has CDR1 KGHSH and CDR2 LQKENI. The CDR3 runs to 13 residues. The V end lost 3 bases, the J end lost 3 bases, and 8 bases lay between the germline ends. This chain's CDR3 is CASSPRHDYGYTF. The CDR3 nucleotides are TGTGCCAGCTCACCGAGACACGACTATGGCTACACCTTC.

This sequence joins TRBV7-2 and TRBJ1-1; possibly TRBD1 for D (6 bases). CDR3 length: 12 amino acids. Germline V lookup: CDR1 SGHTA, CDR2 FQGNSA. The ends were cut back, 3 bases at V and 9 bases at J, with 11 bases in the middle. The CDR3 protein is CASSFQGYKAFF. DNA of the CDR3: TGTGCCAGCAGCTTCCAGGGGTATAAAGCTTTCTTT. The whole variable domain, filled in from reference TRBV7-2 and TRBJ1-1, reads GAGVSQSPSNKVTEKGKDVELRCDPISGHTALYWYRQSLGQGLEFLIYFQGNSAPDKSGLPSDRFSAERTGGSVSTLTIQRTQQEDSAVYLCASSFQGYKAFFGQGTRLTVV.

The CDR3 DNA is TGTGCCAGCAGCCGGGACAGGGCCTCCTCCTTCTCGAACACCGGGGAGCTGTTTTTT. This encodes CASSRDRASSFSNTGELFF. The chain is built from TRBV7-9 and TRBJ2-2; TRBD1 matches at 9 bases. With V trimmed by 5 bases and J by 0 bases, 13 bases remained unmatched. The CDR3 runs 19 residues. Germline CDR1 is SEHNR and CDR2 is FQNEAQ (reference sequence).

The chain couples TRBV7-9 to TRBJ2-1; 8 positions match TRBD2. Losses at the gene ends were 5 bases for V and 6 bases for J; bases not matched to a gene: 9. This CDR3 is 15 amino acids long. CDR1 SEHNR and CDR2 FQNEAQ come from the germline V gene (reference sequence). In DNA, the CDR3 is TGTGCCAGCAGCGATATCGGGGGGGCCCCCAATGAGCAGTTCTTC. It is translated as CASSDIGGAPNEQFF.

V is TRBV9 and J is TRBJ2-5; D remains unclear. V lost 3 bases and J 2 bases, leaving 5 bases between the germline ends. From germline, CDR1 is SGDLS and CDR2 YYNGEE. This CDR3 has 12 amino acids. The CDR3 nucleotides are TGTGCCAGCAGCGAACAACAAGAGACCCAGTACTTC. It specifies CASSEQQETQYF.

The genes are TRBV27 and TRBJ1-3; D gene uncertain. The germline V gene has CDR1 MNHEY and CDR2 SMNVEV (reference sequence). The CDR3 totals 15 residues. The V end was cut by 5 bases, the J end by 4 bases, with 15 bases between. The CDR3, as DNA: TGTGCCAGCAGTCCGAGGGTGAGCCGAGGAAACACCATATATTTT. It encodes CASSPRVSRGNTIYF.

The chain carries TRBV2 and TRBJ1-1; no definite D call. Trimming took 5 bases from V and 5 from J, leaving 12 bases between them. The CDR3 extends over 13 amino acids. From germline, CDR1 is SNHLY and CDR2 FYNNEI. The CDR3 nucleotides are TGTGCCAGCAGTCAAGAGGCGGGGACTGAAGCTTTCTTT. It yields the protein CASSQEAGTEAFF. Looking up the rest from reference TRBV2 and TRBJ1-1 gives the full variable domain: EPEVTQTPSHQVTQMGQEVILRCVPISNHLYFYWYRQILGQKVEFLVSFYNNEISEKSEIFDDQFSVERPDGSNFTLKIRSTKLEDSAMYFCASSQEAGTEAFFGQGTRLTVV.

The V call is TRBV5-1, the J call TRBJ2-3, with a weak D call TRBD2 (5 bases). V shed 2 bases and J shed 2 bases, with 12 bases lying between them. Germline loops: CDR1 SGHRS, CDR2 YFSETQ. This CDR3 is built from 15 residues. The CDR3 sequence: CASSFRGSYTDTQYF. In nucleotides, the CDR3 is TGCGCCAGCAGCTTTAGAGGGTCCTACACAGATACGCAGTATTTT.

The chain combines TRBV4-3 with TRBJ1-5, with D tentatively TRBD1 (6 bases). V shed 4 bases and J shed 4 bases, with 11 bases lying between them. The CDR3 is 14 residues long. From germline, CDR1 is LGHNA and CDR2 YSLEER. The CDR3 nucleotides read TGCGCCAGCAGCCCACACAGGGAAAATCAGCCCCAGCATTTT. Its protein is CASSPHRENQPQHF.

The rearrangement links TRBV5-6 to TRBJ2-5; the D gene is possibly TRBD2 (5 bases). Germline V CDR1 and CDR2: SGHDT, YYEEEE. The CDR3 runs 15 residues. The V end was cut by 0 bases, the J end by 6 bases, with 15 bases between. The CDR3 sequence is CASSLVGGGPKTQYF. CDR3 DNA: TGTGCCAGCAGCTTGGTCGGCGGAGGCCCGAAGACCCAGTACTTC.

The rearrangement uses TRBV20-1 and TRBJ2-1; D call uncertain. The CDR3 is 11 residues long. V lost 2 bases, J lost 9 bases, and 8 bases lay in between. Germline values: CDR1 DFQATT, CDR2 SNEGSKA (reference sequence). The chain's CDR3 is CSARSRPEQFF. As DNA, the CDR3 is TGCAGTGCTAGATCCAGGCCTGAGCAGTTCTTC.

The rearrangement links TRBV5-1 to TRBJ2-1, with 8 bases fitting TRBD2. The V and J ends lost 0 bases and 9 bases, in that order; junction bases with no gene match: 8. The CDR3 sequence is 15 residues long. Germline values: CDR1 SGHRS, CDR2 YFSETQ. CDR3 protein: CASSLGSGDWLEQFF. The CDR3, as DNA: TGCGCCAGCAGCTTGGGTAGCGGGGACTGGCTTGAGCAGTTCTTC.

The rearrangement joins TRBV30 to TRBJ2-5; 7 nucleotides agree with TRBD1. This CDR3 has 13 residues. CDR1 and CDR2 (germline): GTSNPN, SVGIG (reference sequence). With 5 bases clipped from V and 6 bases from J, the junction kept 9 bases outside the gene matches. The CDR3 bases are TGTGCCTGGTCACTCCCGGGACAGAAGACCCAGTACTTC. Protein product: CAWSLPGQKTQYF.

V and J are TRBV6-5 and TRBJ2-7; 11 bases are a match to TRBD1. This CDR3 spans 14 amino acids. Germline V gene sequence: CDR1 MNHEY, CDR2 SVGAGI. The V segment lost 9 bases and the J segment 6 bases; nucleotides outside the gene matches: 10. This CDR3 reads CASRTGGAVPEQYF. The DNA for the CDR3 is TGTGCCAGTCGGACAGGGGGCGCCGTCCCCGAGCAGTACTTC.

The chain recombines TRBV5-1 with TRBJ2-1; 8 bases align to TRBD2. Trimming cost V 4 bases and J 7 bases; bases outside gene matches: 4. The germline V gene encodes CDR1 SGHRS and CDR2 YFSETQ. This CDR3 region has 13 residues. The CDR3 region is CASSPGGGNEQFF. The CDR3, as DNA: TGCGCCAGCAGCCCCGGCGGGGGGAATGAGCAGTTCTTC.